Listed below are T cell receptor beta chains from one sample, sequenced in a study of memory CD4+ T cells and cytomegalovirus serostatus. This table comes from immunoSEQ multiplex PCR, and its TCRdb copy is limited to in-frame clones, with some not included. The sample has tens of thousands of clones; just under 80% are singletons. Sequencing was carried out using memory CD4+ T cells from blood. These receptors were taken from an adult in good health and CMV-seronegative. Both conserved end residues are part of each CDR3. Fields, in order: clone size, D gene, J gene, V gene, CDR3 DNA, CDR3 protein. The D gene is left open where the match is weak. The size field is filled for only some rows; it gives once, few, many or a size class.

-,-,TRBJ2-7,TRBV6-1,TGTGCCAGCAGTCCCCGGACACCTCCGGGGAACGACTTC,CASSPRTPPGNDF
-,TRBD2,TRBJ2-3,TRBV5-4,TGTGCCAGCAGCTTGGCAGCGGGGACCGGCACAGATACGCAGTATTTT,CASSLAAGTGTDTQYF
-,-,TRBJ1-2,TRBV5-1,TGCGCCAGCAGCTTTGCTGGGAATGGCTACACCTTC,CASSFAGNGYTF
-,-,TRBJ1-5,TRBV19,TGTGCCAGTAGTTCTCGGGCATATAGCAATCAGCCCCAGCATTTT,CASSSRAYSNQPQHF
once,-,TRBJ2-5,TRBV6-6,TGTGCCAGCAGGATACAAGAGACCCAGTACTTC,CASRIQETQYF
-,TRBD2,TRBJ2-1,TRBV18,TGTGCCAGCTCGCGACTAGCGGGAGACAATGAGCAGTTCTTC,CASSRLAGDNEQFF
few,-,TRBJ1-4,TRBV6-5,TGTGCCAGCAGGTTCGCTACTAATGAAAAACTGTTTTTT,CASRFATNEKLFF
-,-,TRBJ2-7,TRBV2,TGTGCCAGCACCTTGGCGAGGTACGAGCAGTACTTC,CASTLARYEQYF
-,TRBD1,TRBJ2-4,TRBV7-9,TGTGCCAGCAGCTCGTGGACAGGCAAAAACATTCAGTACTTC,CASSSWTGKNIQYF
-,TRBD2,TRBJ2-2,TRBV5-1,TGCGCCAGCAGCTCGGGACTAGCGGGAGCGAGCACCGGGGAGCTGTTTTTT,CASSSGLAGASTGELFF
few,TRBD2,TRBJ2-3,TRBV5-1,TGCGCCAGCAGCCTCGGACTAGCGGGCACAGATACGCAGTATTTT,CASSLGLAGTDTQYF
-,-,TRBJ1-5,TRBV7-2,TGTGCCAGCAGCTTATTTAGCAATCAGCCCCAGCATTTT,CASSLFSNQPQHF
once,TRBD1,TRBJ1-1,TRBV28,TGTGCCAGCAACCCTCACGACAGGGGGACTGAAGCTTTCTTT,CASNPHDRGTEAFF
few,-,TRBJ1-6,TRBV5-1,TGCGCCAGCAGCTTGGTAGACGGACGGAATTCACCCCTCCACTTT,CASSLVDGRNSPLHF
-,TRBD1,TRBJ2-5,TRBV2,TGTGCCAGCAGTGAGGACAGGGGGCGAGGGACCCAGTACTTC,CASSEDRGRGTQYF
-,-,TRBJ1-5,TRBV11-2,TGTGCCAGCAGCTTAGATGGGAAAGGCAATCAGCCCCAGCATTTT,CASSLDGKGNQPQHF
-,-,TRBJ1-3,TRBV14,TGTGCCAGCAGCCAAGATAGACGGAACACCATATATTTT,CASSQDRRNTIYF
-,-,TRBJ2-5,TRBV5-4,TGTGCCAGCAGCTACGCCCAAGAGACCCAGTACTTC,CASSYAQETQYF
-,-,TRBJ1-1,TRBV19,TGTGCCAGTAGTCGCGGCAGGGCTGCTGAAGCTTTCTTT,CASSRGRAAEAFF
-,-,TRBJ2-7,TRBV18,TGTGCCAGCTCACCACGACCCAACATCGGGGGCGAGCAGTACTTC,CASSPRPNIGGEQYF
-,TRBD1,TRBJ1-5,TRBV25-1,TGTGCCAGCAGTACAGGGGACGGCCCTAATCAGCCCCAGCATTTT,CASSTGDGPNQPQHF
few,TRBD2,TRBJ2-5,TRBV7-2,TGTGCCAGCAGCACCCGACTAGCGGGAGTGATGGAGACCCAGTACTTC,CASSTRLAGVMETQYF
-,-,TRBJ1-1,TRBV6-1,TGTGCCAGCAGTGCGGGGGTTATGAGTAACACTGAAGCTTTCTTT,CASSAGVMSNTEAFF
-,TRBD1,TRBJ2-2,TRBV5-1,TGCGCCAGCAGCCCCGACAGGGTAGGCACCGGGGAGCTGTTTTTT,CASSPDRVGTGELFF
few,-,TRBJ2-2,TRBV27,TGTGCCAGCAGTTTAGGGTCTGTTCCCGGGGAGCTGTTTTTT,CASSLGSVPGELFF
-,-,TRBJ2-3,TRBV5-4,TGTGCCAGCAGCCCCGCCGGGGCCCAGAATACGCAGTATTTT,CASSPAGAQNTQYF
once,-,TRBJ2-2,TRBV9,TGTGCCAGCAGCGTAGCCCCCGTCCTACCCGGGGAGCTGTTTTTT,CASSVAPVLPGELFF
-,TRBD1,TRBJ1-6,TRBV5-1,TGCGCCAGCAGCGGCGCCCCCGGGACAGGTTGGGGGAGTGGGCATTCACCCCTCCACTTT,CASSGAPGTGWGSGHSPLHF
-,TRBD1,TRBJ1-2,TRBV5-1,TGCGCCAGCAGCTTTGAGGGACAGGGGTTCTATGGCTACACCTTC,CASSFEGQGFYGYTF
-,-,TRBJ1-1,TRBV18,TGTGCCAGCTCACCACCAGGGGAGCTCACTGAAGCTTTCTTT,CASSPPGELTEAFF
-,-,TRBJ1-1,TRBV18,TGTGCCAGCTCACCTCCGGGGTTCGGGACTGAAGCTTTCTTT,CASSPPGFGTEAFF
medium-sized,TRBD2,TRBJ2-7,TRBV25-1,TGTGCCAGCAGTGAGGGGAGTGCGGGAGTCCCGGGACTCCACGAGCAGTACTTC,CASSEGSAGVPGLHEQYF
-,-,TRBJ2-6,TRBV19,TGTGCCAGTAGTTTTCCGGCCAACGTCCTGACTTTC,CASSFPANVLTF
few,-,TRBJ1-2,TRBV10-1,TGCGCCAGCAGTGACCGCCGGATCTACACCTTC,CASSDRRIYTF
-,-,TRBJ2-2,TRBV25-1,TGTGCCAGCAGTGTGGCGGGTGGCACCGGGGAGCTGTTTTTT,CASSVAGGTGELFF